This T cell receptor (beta chain) was captured by sequencing in a study of blood T cell repertoires in COVID-19. Study as a whole: Whether acute or convalescent, the COVID-19 samples came from the United States, Italy and Spain. Sample material is recorded as cDNA or gDNA derived from T cells, B-cell-depleted T cells, or PBMCs.

Trimming took off 3 bases at V and 7 bases at J, with 13 bases between the two ends. The CDR3 runs 13 residues. Germline V gives CDR1 LNHDA, CDR2 SQIVND (reference sequence). Original methodology: Reference gene primers were amplified, and this amplification served to estimate nucleated cell counts. Libraries were prepared by immunoSEQ multiplex PCR; TCRdb keeps only in-frame clonotypes and omits some of them. D and trimming come from the DNA, and the V and J calls and clone size come from that table. Among about 240,000 clones listed, approximately 90% were seen once. The gene calls are TRBV19 and TRBJ2-7; D is perhaps TRBD2 (5 bases). The sequence was collected from a woman aged 25 to 39 who had recovered from COVID-19. The specimen was PBMCs or T cells enriched from blood (not recorded which). Written as DNA, the CDR3 is TGTGCCAGTAGTATGGGGATGAGCGGAGAGCAGTACTTC. It is translated as CASSMGMSGEQYF.